Each of the 8 T cell receptor beta chains below was sequenced from the same sample in a study of T cells in Graves' hyperthyroidism and ophthalmopathy. What was amplified from RNA transcripts were TCR beta CDR3 regions. A set of HTBI primers served as the primers for a first-round RT-PCR of the TCR CDR3. From the multiplex PCR reads, TCRdb called clonotypes with MiXCR, one entry per CDR3 protein. This sample has around 340,000 distinct CDR3 sequences, with 15% to 20% found just once. Specimen: blood. The receptors were gathered from a man aged 30-40 years with Graves' hyperthyroidism.

The table lists this clonotype with many counts. The chain is built from TRBV5-1 and TRBJ1-1, with 8 positions matching TRBD1. CDR1 and CDR2 from the germline V gene are SGHRS and YFSETQ. J lost 4 bases, V lost 6 bases, and 8 bases had no gene match. CDR3 length: 14 residues. The CDR3 spells CASTTGGSGTEAFF. Written as DNA, the CDR3 is TGCGCCAGCACCACAGGGGGATCGGGCACTGAAGCTTTCTTT.

The chain joins TRBV5-1 to TRBJ2-7; D is possibly TRBD1 (6 bases). Trimming took off 2 bases at V and 0 bases at J, with 12 bases between the two ends. The germline V gene has CDR1 SGHRS and CDR2 YFSETQ. There are 15 residues in the CDR3. The CDR3 spells CASSFPGHLSYEQYF. CDR3 bases: TGCGCCAGCAGCTTCCCGGGACACCTCTCCTACGAGCAGTACTTC.

This rearrangement joins TRBV20-1 to TRBJ1-5, with D possibly being TRBD1 (6 bases). CDR1 and CDR2 (germline): DFQATT, SNEGSKA (reference sequence). With 5 bases removed from V and 5 bases from J, the gap between germline ends came to 13 bases. The CDR3 loop spans 13 amino acids. The CDR3 coding sequence is TGCAGTGCTTCTTGGGGGGCGCATCAGCCCCAGCATTTT. As protein: CSASWGAHQPQHF.

The chain joins TRBV7-2 to TRBJ2-7; D is uncertain. The CDR3 loop spans 14 amino acids. V shed 3 bases and J shed 0 bases, with 9 bases lying between them. Germline V lookup: CDR1 SGHTA, CDR2 FQGNSA. The DNA of the CDR3 is TGTACCAGCAGCTTCTTCGCGCCCTCCTACGAGCAGTACTTC. Encoded protein: CTSSFFAPSYEQYF.

This clonotype showed up just a few times. Since a much larger clone is just one base distant, this may be a read error. The J gene is TRBJ2-7, the V gene TRBV20-1; D might be TRBD1 or TRBD2, each matching 5 bases. Germline values: CDR1 DFQATT, CDR2 SNEGSKA (reference sequence). This CDR3 is 13 amino acids long. CDR3 in DNA: TGCAGTGCAACCCGGGACGGCAACTACGAGCATTACTTC. It is translated as CSATRDGNYEHYF.

In the case of this clonotype: This may come from a read error, since a much larger clone is one base off. The chain joins TRBV9 to TRBJ1-1; a possible D gene is TRBD1 (6 bases). The germline gives CDR1 SGDLS, CDR2 YYNGEE. The CDR3 consists of 15 residues. The CDR3 sequence: CASGGNREMNTEGFF. The CDR3 region has the DNA TGTGCCAGCGGGGGGAACAGGGAGATGAACACTGAAGGTTTCTTT.

This clonotype came up many times. The chain carries TRBV27 and TRBJ2-2; D is perhaps TRBD1 (5 bases). This CDR3 has 14 residues. The ends were cut back, 6 bases at V and 6 bases at J, with 14 bases in the middle. Germline V CDR1 and CDR2: MNHEY, SMNVEV (reference sequence). CDR3 in DNA: TGTGCCAGCAGAGGGGTCGGTTATCCCGGGGAGCTGTTTTTT. Translation gives CASRGVGYPGELFF.

This clonotype was observed many times. The chain is built from TRBV28 and TRBJ2-3; maybe TRBD2 (5 bases). From germline, CDR1 is MDHEN and CDR2 SYDVKM. This CDR3 has 15 amino acids. The V and J ends lost 7 bases and 4 bases respectively, with 18 bases between them. The CDR3 DNA reads TGTGCCAGCACCCCTGGCGGAGGTCTGGCAGATACGCAGTATTTT. It codes for CASTPGGGLADTQYF.